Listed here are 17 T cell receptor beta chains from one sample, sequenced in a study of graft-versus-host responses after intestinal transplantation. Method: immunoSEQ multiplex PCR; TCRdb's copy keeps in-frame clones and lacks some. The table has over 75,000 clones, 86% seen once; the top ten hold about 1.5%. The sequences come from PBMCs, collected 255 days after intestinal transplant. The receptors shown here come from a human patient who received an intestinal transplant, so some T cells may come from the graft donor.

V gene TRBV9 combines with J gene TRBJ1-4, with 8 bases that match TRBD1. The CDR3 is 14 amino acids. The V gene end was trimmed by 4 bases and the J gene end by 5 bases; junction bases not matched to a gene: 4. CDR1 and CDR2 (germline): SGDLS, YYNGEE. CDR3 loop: CASSTQGANEKLFF. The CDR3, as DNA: TGTGCCAGCAGCACCCAGGGGGCGAATGAAAAACTGTTTTTT.

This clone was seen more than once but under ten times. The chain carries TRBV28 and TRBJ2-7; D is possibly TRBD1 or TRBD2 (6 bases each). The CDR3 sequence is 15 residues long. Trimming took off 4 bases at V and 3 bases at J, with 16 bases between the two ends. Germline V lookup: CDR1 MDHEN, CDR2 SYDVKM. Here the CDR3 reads CASSSLGGLGYEQYF. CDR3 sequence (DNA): TGTGCCAGCAGTTCCCTGGGGGGCCTGGGCTACGAGCAGTACTTC.

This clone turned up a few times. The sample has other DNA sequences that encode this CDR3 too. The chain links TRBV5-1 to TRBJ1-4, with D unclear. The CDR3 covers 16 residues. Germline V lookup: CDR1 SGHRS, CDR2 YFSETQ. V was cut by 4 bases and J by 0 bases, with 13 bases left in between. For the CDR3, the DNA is TGCGCCAGCAGCCGTGGAGAGGGTGCAACTAATGAAAAACTGTTTTTT. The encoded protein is CASSRGEGATNEKLFF. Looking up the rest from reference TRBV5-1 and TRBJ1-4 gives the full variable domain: KAGVTQTPRYLIKTRGQQVTLSCSPISGHRSVSWYQQTPGQGLQFLFEYFSETQRNKGNFPGRFSGRQFSNSRSEMNVSTLELGDSALYLCASSRGEGATNEKLFFGSGTQLSVL.

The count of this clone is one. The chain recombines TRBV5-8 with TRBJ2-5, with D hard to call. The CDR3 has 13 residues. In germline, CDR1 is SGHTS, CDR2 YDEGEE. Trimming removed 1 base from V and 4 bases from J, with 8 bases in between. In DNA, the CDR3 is TGTGCCAGCAGCTTGCTCAGGTCAGAGACCCAGTACTTC. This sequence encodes CASSLLRSETQYF. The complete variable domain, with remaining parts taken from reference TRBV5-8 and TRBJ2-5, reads EAGVTQSPTHLIKTRGQQATLRCSPISGHTSVYWYQQALGLGLQFLLWYDEGEERNRGNFPPRFSGRQFPNYSSELNVNALELEDSALYLCASSLLRSETQYFGPGTRLLVL.

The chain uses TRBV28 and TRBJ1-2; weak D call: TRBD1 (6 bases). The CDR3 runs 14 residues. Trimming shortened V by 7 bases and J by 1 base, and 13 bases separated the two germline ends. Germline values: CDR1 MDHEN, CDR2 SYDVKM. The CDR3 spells CASTRTAFNYGYTF. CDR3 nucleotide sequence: TGTGCCAGCACCCGGACAGCCTTTAACTATGGCTACACCTTC.

The CDR3, as DNA: TGTGCCAGCAGCGTCGAGTGGGGTGAGCAGTTCTTC. It translates to CASSVEWGEQFF. V is TRBV9 and J is TRBJ2-1; D not resolved. Trimming left V 2 bases short and J 9 bases short, with 9 bases between. The CDR3 has 12 residues. Germline V gene sequence: CDR1 SGDLS, CDR2 YYNGEE.

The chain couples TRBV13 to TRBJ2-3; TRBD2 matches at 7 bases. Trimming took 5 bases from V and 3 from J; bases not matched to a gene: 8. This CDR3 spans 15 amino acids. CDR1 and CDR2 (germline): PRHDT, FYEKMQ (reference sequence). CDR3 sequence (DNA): TGTGCCAGCAGCCCCACAGGACTAGGTACAGATACGCAGTATTTT. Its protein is CASSPTGLGTDTQYF.

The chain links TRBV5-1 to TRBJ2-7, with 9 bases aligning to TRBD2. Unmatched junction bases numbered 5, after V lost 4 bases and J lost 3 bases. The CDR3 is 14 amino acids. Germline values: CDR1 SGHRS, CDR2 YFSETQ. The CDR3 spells CASSVSGGIYEQYF. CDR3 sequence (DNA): TGCGCCAGCAGCGTTAGCGGGGGTATCTACGAGCAGTACTTC.

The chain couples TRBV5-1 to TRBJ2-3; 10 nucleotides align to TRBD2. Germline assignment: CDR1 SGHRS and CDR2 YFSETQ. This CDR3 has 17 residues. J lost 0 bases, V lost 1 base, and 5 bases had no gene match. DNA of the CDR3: TGCGCCAGCAGCTTGATACTAGCGGGATTTAGCACAGATACGCAGTATTTT. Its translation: CASSLILAGFSTDTQYF.

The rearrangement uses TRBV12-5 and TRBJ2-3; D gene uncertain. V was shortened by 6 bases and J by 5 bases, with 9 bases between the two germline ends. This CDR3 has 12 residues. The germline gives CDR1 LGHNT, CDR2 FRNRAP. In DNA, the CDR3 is TGTGCTAGTGGCCCTGACGGAGATACGCAGTATTTT. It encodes CASGPDGDTQYF.

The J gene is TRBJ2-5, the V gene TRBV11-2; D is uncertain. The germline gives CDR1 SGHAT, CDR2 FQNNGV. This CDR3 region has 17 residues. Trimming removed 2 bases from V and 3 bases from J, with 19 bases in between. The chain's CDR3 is CASSLSWQRRTKETQYF. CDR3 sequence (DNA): TGTGCCAGCAGCTTAAGTTGGCAGCGAAGGACGAAAGAGACCCAGTACTTC.

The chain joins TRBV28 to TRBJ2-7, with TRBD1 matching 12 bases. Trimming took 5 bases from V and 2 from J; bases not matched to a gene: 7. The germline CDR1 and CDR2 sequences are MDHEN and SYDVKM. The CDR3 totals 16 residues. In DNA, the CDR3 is TGTGCCAGCAGTCCGTCCGGGACAGGGGGCACCTACGAGCAGTACTTC. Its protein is CASSPSGTGGTYEQYF.

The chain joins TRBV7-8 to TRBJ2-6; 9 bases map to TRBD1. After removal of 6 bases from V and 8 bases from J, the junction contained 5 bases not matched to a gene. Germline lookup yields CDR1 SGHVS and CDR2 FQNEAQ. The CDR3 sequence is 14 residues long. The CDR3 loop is CASSNYRGPNVLTF. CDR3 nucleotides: TGTGCCAGCAGTAACTACAGGGGGCCCAACGTCCTGACTTTC. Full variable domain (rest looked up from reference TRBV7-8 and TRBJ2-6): GAGVSQSPRYKVAKRGQDVALRCDPISGHVSLFWYQQALGQGPEFLTYFQNEAQLDKSGLPSDRFFAERPEGSVSTLKIQRTQQEDSAVYLCASSNYRGPNVLTFGAGSRLTVL.

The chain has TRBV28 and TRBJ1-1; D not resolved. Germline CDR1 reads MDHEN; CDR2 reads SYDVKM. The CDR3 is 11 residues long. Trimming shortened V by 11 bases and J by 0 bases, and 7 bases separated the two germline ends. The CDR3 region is CAGNLNTEAFF. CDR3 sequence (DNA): TGTGCCGGAAATCTGAACACTGAAGCTTTCTTT.

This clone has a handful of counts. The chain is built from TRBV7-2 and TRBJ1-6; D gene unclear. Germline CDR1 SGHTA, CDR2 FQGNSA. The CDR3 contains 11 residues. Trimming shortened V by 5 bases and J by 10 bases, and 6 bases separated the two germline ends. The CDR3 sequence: CASSDGSPLHF. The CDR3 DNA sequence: TGTGCCAGCAGCGACGGCTCACCCCTCCACTTT. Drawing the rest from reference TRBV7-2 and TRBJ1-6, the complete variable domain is GAGVSQSPSNKVTEKGKDVELRCDPISGHTALYWYRQSLGQGLEFLIYFQGNSAPDKSGLPSDRFSAERTGGSVSTLTIQRTQQEDSAVYLCASSDGSPLHFGNGTRLTVT.

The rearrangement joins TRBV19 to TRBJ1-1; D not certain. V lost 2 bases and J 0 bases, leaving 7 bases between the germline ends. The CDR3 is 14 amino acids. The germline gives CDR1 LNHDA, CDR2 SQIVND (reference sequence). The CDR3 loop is CASSIWGVNTEAFF. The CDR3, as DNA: TGTGCCAGTAGTATATGGGGTGTGAACACTGAAGCTTTCTTT.

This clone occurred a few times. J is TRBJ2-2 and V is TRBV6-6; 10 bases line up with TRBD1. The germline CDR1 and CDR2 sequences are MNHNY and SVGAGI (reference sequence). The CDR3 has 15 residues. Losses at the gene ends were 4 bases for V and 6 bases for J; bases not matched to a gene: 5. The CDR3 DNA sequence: TGTGCCAGCAGTTCCGGGACAGGGGAGCCCGGGGAGCTGTTTTTT. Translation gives CASSSGTGEPGELFF.